Shown below are 27 T cell receptor beta chains from a single sample sequenced in a study of blood T cell repertoires in COVID-19. The method was immunoSEQ multiplex PCR; TCRdb's version includes in-frame clones alone and lacks a portion of them. In the table there are 250,000 to 300,000 clones, 86% of which are singletons. The sequenced sample was peripheral blood. The receptor set was obtained from a woman in her 70s with COVID-19, enrolled during active disease.

V is TRBV3-1 (or the pseudogene TRBV3-2) and J is TRBJ1-1, with 7 bases matching TRBD1. After removal of 4 bases from V and 8 bases from J, the junction contained 7 bases not matched to a gene. Looked up from germline, CDR1 is LGHDT and CDR2 is YNNKEL (reference sequence). The CDR3 is made up of 13 amino acids. This CDR3 reads CASSLGTVGEAFF. As DNA, the CDR3 is TGTGCCAGCAGCCTGGGGACAGTTGGGGAAGCTTTCTTT.

The chain carries TRBV6-5 and TRBJ1-1, with no clear D. V lost 9 bases and J lost 5, with 13 bases in between. Germline CDR1 and CDR2: MNHEY and SVGAGI. The CDR3 length is 12 residues. The CDR3, as DNA: TGTGCCAGTATTAAGGCGCGGACTGAAGCTTTCTTT. Translated: CASIKARTEAFF.

This clone was seen only once. The V call is TRBV30, the J call TRBJ1-2; possible D gene TRBD1, 6 bases. This CDR3 is built from 12 residues. V was shortened by 3 bases and J by 4 bases, with 9 bases between the two germline ends. Germline V lookup: CDR1 GTSNPN, CDR2 SVGIG (reference sequence). For the CDR3, the DNA is TGTGCCTGGAGGCGGACAGTCTATGGCTACACCTTC. It is translated as CAWRRTVYGYTF.

The rearrangement uses TRBV2 and TRBJ1-1, with unresolved D. V was shortened by 6 bases and J by 3 bases, with 8 bases between the two germline ends. The CDR3 is made up of 12 amino acids. Germline assignment: CDR1 SNHLY and CDR2 FYNNEI. CDR3 in amino acids: CASRSTDTEAFF. CDR3 DNA: TGTGCCAGCAGGTCCACGGACACTGAAGCTTTCTTT.

The J gene is TRBJ2-7, the V gene TRBV7-2; D possibly corresponds to TRBD1 (5 bases). From germline, CDR1 is SGHTA and CDR2 FQGNSA. The CDR3 consists of 15 residues. V was pared by 1 base and J by 0 bases, with 10 bases between. Here the CDR3 reads CASSLGTSYSYEQYF. In DNA form, the CDR3 reads TGTGCCAGCAGCTTAGGGACATCTTACTCCTACGAGCAGTACTTC.

This rearrangement joins TRBV6-2 or TRBV6-3 to TRBJ2-7, with TRBD2 identical over 10 bases. The V and J ends lost 5 bases and 2 bases, in that order; junction bases with no gene match: 3. The CDR3 covers 14 residues. Germline values: CDR1 MNHEY, CDR2 SVGEGT. DNA for the CDR3: TGTGCCAGCAGTCGACTAGCGGGTGCCTACGAGCAGTACTTC. Its protein is CASSRLAGAYEQYF.

The chain employs TRBV5-1 and TRBJ1-3, with D perhaps matching TRBD1 (5 bases). Germline V CDR1 and CDR2: SGHRS, YFSETQ. The CDR3 totals 15 residues. V was trimmed by 4 bases and J by 0 bases, leaving 11 bases between them. The DNA of the CDR3 is TGCGCCAGCAGCGGGCAGGGTGTCTCTGGAAACACCATATATTTT. Translation: CASSGQGVSGNTIYF.

V and J are TRBV6-5 and TRBJ1-2; 8 bases agree with TRBD1. The junction had 11 bases not matched to a gene; V was cut back by 4 bases and J by 4 bases. Germline CDR1 and CDR2: MNHEY and SVGAGI. The CDR3 consists of 16 residues. CDR3: CASSSQLTGAIYGYTF. CDR3 nucleotide sequence: TGTGCCAGCAGTTCCCAGCTGACAGGGGCCATCTATGGCTACACCTTC.

This clone was observed a few times. V usage is TRBV5-6 and J usage is TRBJ1-2, with 10 bases matching TRBD1. Germline V gene data show CDR1 as SGHDT and CDR2 as YYEEEE. Unmatched junction bases numbered 9, after V lost 3 bases and J lost 4 bases. CDR3 size: 16 residues. In DNA, the CDR3 is TGTGCCAGCAGCTCGCCCAGGACAGGGGGACTCTATGGCTACACCTTC. It specifies CASSSPRTGGLYGYTF.

The CDR3 DNA sequence: TGTGCCAGCAGTACTTATAGCAATCAGCCCCAGCATTTT. It is translated as CASSTYSNQPQHF. V and J are TRBV28 and TRBJ1-5; unclear D gene. V lost 5 bases and J lost 0, with 5 bases in between. Germline CDR1 MDHEN, CDR2 SYDVKM. The CDR3 runs 13 residues.

This chain links TRBV5-5 with TRBJ2-7; a possible D gene is TRBD2 (5 bases). The V gene's germline CDR1 is SGHKS and CDR2 YYEKEE (reference sequence). Between the trimmed V and J ends, which lost 0 bases and 2 bases, there was a span of 9 bases. The CDR3 runs to 14 residues. The CDR3 nucleotides are TGTGCCAGCAGCTTGGGCGTCGGGGCCTACGAGCAGTACTTC. It encodes CASSLGVGAYEQYF.

CDR3 in DNA: TGTGCCAGCAGCCGCTGGGACAGCCCCTACGAGCAGTACTTC. This gives the protein CASSRWDSPYEQYF. The V and J genes are TRBV5-6 and TRBJ2-7; 7 bases agree with TRBD1. Germline assignment: CDR1 SGHDT and CDR2 YYEEEE. Trimming removed 4 bases from V and 2 bases from J; junction bases left unmatched: 6. The CDR3 consists of 14 residues.

In its sample, this clone was seen a few times. The chain carries TRBV27 and TRBJ2-7; a possible D gene is TRBD2 (7 bases). V lost 2 bases to trimming and J lost 1 base, with 18 bases between them. The germline gives CDR1 MNHEY, CDR2 SMNVEV (reference sequence). This CDR3 is built from 17 residues. For the CDR3, the DNA is TGTGCCAGCAGTTTAGTCGGGGGGCCAACGAGTTCCTACGAGCAGTACTTC. Translation: CASSLVGGPTSSYEQYF.

V usage is TRBV12-5 and J usage is TRBJ2-7; TRBD2 might be the D (7 bases). Germline V CDR1 and CDR2: LGHNT, FRNRAP. V gave up 3 bases and J gave up 4 bases, with 19 bases separating them. The CDR3 has 16 amino acids. The CDR3 protein is CASGFGGARGAYEQYF. The DNA for the CDR3 is TGTGCTAGTGGTTTTGGTGGGGCTCGGGGGGCTTACGAGCAGTACTTC.

The chain employs TRBV5-1 and TRBJ2-2; D gene uncertain. Trimming took 0 bases from V and 4 from J, leaving 10 bases between them. The CDR3 has 15 residues. Looked up from germline, CDR1 is SGHRS and CDR2 is YFSETQ. CDR3 sequence reads: CASSLELSFTGELFF. CDR3 in DNA: TGCGCCAGCAGCTTGGAGCTGTCCTTCACCGGGGAGCTGTTTTTT.

This clone was detected a few times. The DNA of the CDR3 is TGTGCCAGTAAGCGGGGACCTGGCGATGAGCAGTTCTTC. Translated: CASKRGPGDEQFF. This chain joins TRBV2 and TRBJ2-1; 7 nucleotides match TRBD2. The CDR3 sequence is 13 residues long. The ends lost 9 bases at V and 8 bases at J; junction bases unmatched: 10. Looked up from germline, CDR1 is SNHLY and CDR2 is FYNNEI.

In DNA, the CDR3 is TGTGCCAGCAGCTTAGCTCTCGGGAACACTGAAGCTTTCTTT. This sequence encodes CASSLALGNTEAFF. The V call is TRBV7-2, the J call TRBJ1-1; no clear D. The CDR3 runs 14 residues. V was cut by 0 bases and J by 1 base, with 6 bases left in between. Germline assignment: CDR1 SGHTA and CDR2 FQGNSA.

V usage is TRBV10-3 and J usage is TRBJ2-7; D uncertain. CDR3 length: 15 amino acids. Germline V CDR1 and CDR2: ENHRY, SYGVKD. Trimming pared 0 bases from V and 0 bases from J, leaving 9 bases between. The CDR3, as DNA: TGTGCCATCAGTGAGTCCCAGGCAAGCTCCTACGAGCAGTACTTC. Translating gives CAISESQASSYEQYF.

V usage is TRBV2 and J usage is TRBJ2-7, with a tentative D call TRBD1 (7 bases). This CDR3 is 13 amino acids long. Trimming took off 7 bases at V and 6 bases at J, with 16 bases between the two ends. Germline V gene sequence: CDR1 SNHLY, CDR2 FYNNEI. This CDR3 is CASIGGGSSEQYF. CDR3 nucleotides: TGTGCCAGCATAGGAGGGGGCTCCAGCGAGCAGTACTTC.

The rearrangement links TRBV24-1 to TRBJ1-5, with D hard to call. Trimming pared 3 bases from V and 7 bases from J, leaving 9 bases between. Germline values: CDR1 KGHDR, CDR2 SFDVKD. The CDR3 sequence is 13 residues long. The CDR3 coding sequence is TGTGCCACCAGTGATAGAGATCGACAGCCCCAGCATTTT. Its translation: CATSDRDRQPQHF.

About this clone: Additional DNA sequences in this sample encode the identical CDR3. The chain uses TRBV28 and TRBJ1-2; D is possibly TRBD1 (5 bases). Germline CDR1 MDHEN, CDR2 SYDVKM. The CDR3 contains 13 residues. The ends were cut back, 4 bases at V and 4 bases at J, with 10 bases in the middle. DNA for the CDR3: TGTGCCAGCAGTTCCGGCCAGGGCTATGGCTACACCTTC. This gives the protein CASSSGQGYGYTF.

The V and J genes are TRBV7-2 and TRBJ2-1, with a tentative D call TRBD2 (6 bases). Germline V gene lookup returns CDR1 SGHTA and CDR2 FQGNSA. With 5 bases removed from V and 5 bases from J, the gap between germline ends came to 7 bases. The CDR3 is 12 amino acids. CDR3 DNA sequence: TGTGCCAGCAGCCGCGGGGACAATGAGCAGTTCTTC. This sequence encodes CASSRGDNEQFF.

The V and J genes are TRBV27 and TRBJ2-7, with a tentative D call TRBD1 (5 bases). The CDR3 spans 14 residues. Per the germline V gene, CDR1 is MNHEY and CDR2 is SMNVEV (reference sequence). V was shortened by 5 bases and J by 0 bases, with 11 bases between the two germline ends. The CDR3 is CASSTGQGSYEQYF. In nucleotides, the CDR3 is TGTGCCAGCAGTACCGGGCAGGGCTCCTACGAGCAGTACTTC.

This chain uses TRBV27 with TRBJ1-2; D ambiguous. CDR1 and CDR2 from the germline V gene are MNHEY and SMNVEV (reference sequence). The CDR3 spans 14 residues. V was pared by 3 bases and J by 5 bases, with 13 bases between. CDR3 residues: CASSFSSRGYGYTF. CDR3 bases: TGTGCCAGCAGTTTTTCGAGCCGCGGGTATGGCTACACCTTC.

The chain couples TRBV9 to TRBJ1-2; D might be TRBD1 (6 bases). The CDR3 consists of 15 residues. Germline V gene lookup returns CDR1 SGDLS and CDR2 YYNGEE. V was trimmed by 0 bases and J by 5 bases, leaving 14 bases between them. CDR3: CASSVDGGLGYGYTF. The CDR3 nucleotides read TGTGCCAGCAGCGTAGACGGGGGGCTAGGTTATGGCTACACCTTC.

The chain is built from TRBV3-1 (or the pseudogene TRBV3-2) and TRBJ2-2; tentatively, D is TRBD2 (7 bases). V was trimmed by 7 bases and J by 5 bases, leaving 20 bases between them. Germline V CDR1 and CDR2: LGHDT, YNNKEL (reference sequence). The CDR3 has 16 residues. The CDR3 loop is CASTLEGRGRTGELFF. CDR3 bases: TGTGCCAGCACCCTGGAGGGGCGGGGGCGAACCGGGGAGCTGTTTTTT.

The gene calls are TRBV29-1 and TRBJ1-1; D might be TRBD1 (5 bases). V was cut by 5 bases and J by 0 bases, with 13 bases left in between. The CDR3 consists of 14 residues. The germline V gene has CDR1 SQVTM and CDR2 ANQGSEA. CDR3 sequence: CSVFQGLVNTEAFF. CDR3 nucleotides: TGCAGCGTTTTCCAGGGCCTGGTGAACACTGAAGCTTTCTTT.